This T cell receptor beta chain was sequenced during a study of CD8 T cells in Susac syndrome. Random hexamers were used to reverse transcribe an amount of roughly 0.5 to 1 ug RNA. TCR beta CDR3 was amplified by immunoSEQ multiplex PCR. This amplification extended across 54 Vbeta and 13 Jbeta segments. TCRdb re-called the immunoSEQ multiplex PCR reads with MiXCR, one entry per CDR3 protein. The sample has 95,000 to 150,000 distinct CDR3 sequences; 94% are singletons. Controls matched for sex and age were healthy donors. Negative isolation yielded the CD8+ and CD4+ T cells, while FACS enriched the TEMRA cells. Trimming removed 4 bases at V and 5 bases at J, with 16 bases between. The CDR3 has 15 amino acids. Germline values: CDR1 KGHDR, CDR2 SFDVKD.

Material for sequencing was CD4+ T cells from PBMCs. The sequence was collected from a human donor in good health. The V and J genes are TRBV24-1 and TRBJ2-5; D gene ambiguous. The CDR3 loop reads CATSDPQTQWETQYF. The CDR3 nucleotides read TGTGCCACCAGTGACCCCCAGACTCAATGGGAGACCCAGTACTTC.